The 25 T cell receptor beta chains below all came from one sample that was sequenced in a study of blood T cell repertoires in COVID-19. TCRdb's table, derived via immunoSEQ multiplex PCR, lists solely in-frame clones and lacks some. The table shows under 200,000 clones, with about 83% occurring only once. The specimen was peripheral blood. Receptor source: a man aged 70 or older who had recovered from COVID-19.

This clone appeared a few times. The V and J genes are TRBV28 and TRBJ2-7; D possibly corresponds to TRBD1 (5 bases). Germline V gives CDR1 MDHEN, CDR2 SYDVKM. V was cut by 7 bases and J by 12 bases, with 13 bases left in between. The CDR3 loop spans 10 amino acids. In DNA, the CDR3 is TGTGCCAGCAAGGGGCATTTTCGGTACTTC. Its translation is CASKGHFRYF.

This chain uses TRBV9 with TRBJ2-3; 8 bases line up with TRBD2. CDR1 SGDLS and CDR2 YYNGEE come from the germline V gene. There are 15 residues in the CDR3. Trimming removed 3 bases from V and 5 bases from J; junction bases left unmatched: 8. CDR3 amino acids: CASSAASLAGDTQYF. The DNA for the CDR3 is TGTGCCAGCAGCGCTGCCAGCCTAGCGGGAGATACGCAGTATTTT.

In DNA form, the CDR3 reads TGTGCCAGCAGCCGCACCGGGGGACAGGGTTACTCACCCCTCCACTTT. Translating it yields CASSRTGGQGYSPLHF. The J gene is TRBJ1-6, the V gene TRBV3-1 (or the pseudogene TRBV3-2), with 9 positions matching TRBD1. The length of the CDR3 is 16 residues. V shed 4 bases and J 10 bases; nucleotides not matched to a gene: 11. Germline CDR1 and CDR2: LGHDT and YNNKEL (reference sequence).

The genes are TRBV2 and TRBJ1-1; TRBD1 matches 9 bases. With 8 bases clipped from V and 4 bases from J, the junction kept 8 bases outside the gene matches. Germline V CDR1 and CDR2: SNHLY, FYNNEI. This CDR3 is built from 14 residues. The CDR3 protein is CASGTGLIGTEAFF. CDR3 nucleotides: TGTGCCAGCGGGACAGGGTTAATTGGCACTGAAGCTTTCTTT.

This clone was seen a few times. The CDR3 loop reads CASSHYGSYEQYF. CDR3 DNA sequence: TGCGCCAGCAGCCACTACGGGTCCTACGAGCAGTACTTC. The J gene is TRBJ2-7, the V gene TRBV4-1; D gene uncertain. The CDR3 extends over 13 amino acids. CDR1 is MGHRA and CDR2 is YSYEKL in the germline V gene. Trimming cost V 3 bases and J 1 base, with 7 bases left between them.

The V call is TRBV27, the J call TRBJ2-3; TRBD2 matches at 7 bases. The CDR3 is 16 amino acids. V dropped 8 bases and J dropped 2; count of bases not matched to a gene: 13. CDR1 and CDR2 from the germline V gene are MNHEY and SMNVEV (reference sequence). The CDR3 sequence is CASSPVAGRVTDTQYF. The CDR3 DNA follows: TGTGCCAGCTCACCCGTAGCAGGGAGGGTCACAGATACGCAGTATTTT.

V and J are TRBV11-1 and TRBJ2-7, with a tentative D call TRBD1 (5 bases). CDR3 length equals 13 residues. Trimming pared 3 bases from V and 3 bases from J, leaving 9 bases between. The germline V gene encodes CDR1 SGHAT and CDR2 FQDESV (reference sequence). The CDR3 bases are TGTGCCAGCAGCTTGAGGCAGGGCTACGAGCAGTACTTC. It is translated as CASSLRQGYEQYF. Variable domain in full (rest from reference TRBV11-1 and TRBJ2-7): EAEVAQSPRYKITEKSQAVAFWCDPISGHATLYWYRQILGQGPELLVQFQDESVVDDSQLPKDRFSAERLKGVDSTLKIQPAELGDSAMYLCASSLRQGYEQYFGPGTRLTVT.

This clone was observed a few times. The chain couples TRBV3-1 (or the pseudogene TRBV3-2) to TRBJ2-7; tentatively, D is TRBD2 (5 bases). The CDR3 has 16 amino acids. V was clipped by 0 bases and J by 3 bases, with 15 bases between them. CDR1 LGHDT and CDR2 YNNKEL come from the germline V gene (reference sequence). The CDR3 sequence is CASSQERSGINYEQYF. CDR3 bases: TGTGCCAGCAGCCAAGAAAGATCCGGGATAAACTACGAGCAGTACTTC.

This chain joins TRBV19 and TRBJ1-5, with 7 positions matching TRBD1. Germline CDR1 is LNHDA and CDR2 is SQIVND (reference sequence). The CDR3 totals 15 residues. Trimming at V came to 9 bases and at J to 2 bases, leaving 10 bases not matched to a gene. The chain's CDR3 is CASNRDRVGNQPQHF. CDR3 sequence (DNA): TGTGCCAGCAACCGGGACAGAGTAGGCAATCAGCCCCAGCATTTT.

The CDR3 nucleotides are TGCGCCAGCAGCTTGGACAGGGCAGTGGGCACAGATACGCAGTATTTT. The encoded protein is CASSLDRAVGTDTQYF. The chain links TRBV5-1 to TRBJ2-3, with D perhaps matching TRBD1 (6 bases). Germline CDR1 SGHRS, CDR2 YFSETQ. The CDR3 consists of 16 residues. V lost 0 bases and J lost 1, with 12 bases in between.

The chain links TRBV29-1 to TRBJ1-2; D uncertain. The germline CDR1 and CDR2 sequences are SQVTM and ANQGSEA. Between the trimmed V and J ends, which lost 5 bases and 6 bases, there was a span of 13 bases. CDR3 size: 12 residues. The CDR3 DNA reads as TGCAGCGTTAGTAGTGAAGAAGATGGCTACACCTTC. It translates to CSVSSEEDGYTF.

V gene TRBV29-1 combines with J gene TRBJ1-2; D unclear. Trimming removed 5 bases from V and 10 bases from J, with 14 bases in between. This CDR3 is 11 amino acids long. The V gene's germline CDR1 is SQVTM and CDR2 ANQGSEA. The CDR3 region has the DNA TGCAGCGTTATCGGAGGAGGAACCTACACCTTC. The encoded protein is CSVIGGGTYTF.

The gene calls are TRBV5-8 and TRBJ1-5; maybe TRBD1 (5 bases). Germline assignment: CDR1 SGHTS and CDR2 YDEGEE. CDR3 length equals 16 residues. The V end lost 4 bases, the J end lost 2 bases, and 16 bases lay between the germline ends. The CDR3 DNA follows: TGTGCCAGCAGCCCCAGTTGGGGGGGACGCAATCAGCCCCAGCATTTT. It is translated as CASSPSWGGRNQPQHF.

This chain links TRBV19 with TRBJ2-1; D might be TRBD2 (6 bases). Germline CDR1 reads LNHDA; CDR2 reads SQIVND (reference sequence). The CDR3 is made up of 14 amino acids. V lost 5 bases and J lost 9, with 17 bases in between. The CDR3: CASSSHPEGGEQFF. The CDR3 coding sequence is TGTGCCAGTAGTTCTCATCCCGAGGGAGGTGAGCAGTTCTTC.

This rearrangement joins TRBV5-5 to TRBJ2-3; D is uncertain. The germline CDR1 and CDR2 sequences are SGHKS and YYEKEE (reference sequence). The V gene lost 0 bases and the J gene lost 4 bases, with 12 bases spanning the gap. This CDR3 region has 15 residues. In DNA form, the CDR3 reads TGTGCCAGCAGCTTGGTGGTAGTTGGTTCAGATACGCAGTATTTT. It translates to CASSLVVVGSDTQYF.

The CDR3 region is CAISVQKIYGYTF. For the CDR3, the DNA is TGTGCCATCAGCGTACAGAAGATCTATGGCTACACCTTC. The gene calls are TRBV10-3 and TRBJ1-2; no firm D call. This CDR3 has 13 amino acids. Trimming took off 6 bases at V and 4 bases at J, with 12 bases between the two ends. Germline CDR1 is ENHRY and CDR2 is SYGVKD.

This clone occurred once. The chain combines TRBV29-1 with TRBJ1-2; 10 nucleotides agree with TRBD1. Trimming took 7 bases from V and 2 from J; bases not matched to a gene: 4. The germline V gene encodes CDR1 SQVTM and CDR2 ANQGSEA. This CDR3 contains 13 residues. This chain's CDR3 is CSGRQGANYGYTF. As DNA, the CDR3 is TGCAGCGGCAGACAGGGGGCAAACTATGGCTACACCTTC.

The chain carries TRBV5-4 and TRBJ2-1; D gene unclear. V shed 0 bases and J shed 1 base, with 5 bases lying between them. The germline V gene encodes CDR1 SGHNT and CDR2 YYREEE (reference sequence). The CDR3 length is 14 residues. CDR3 nucleotide sequence: TGTGCCAGCAGCTTGGCCACATCCTACAATGAGCAGTTCTTC. Encoded protein: CASSLATSYNEQFF.

The chain employs TRBV2 and TRBJ1-2; 7 nucleotides agree with TRBD1. The V and J ends lost 1 base and 5 bases, in that order; junction bases with no gene match: 7. CDR1 is SNHLY and CDR2 is FYNNEI in the germline V gene. This CDR3 comprises 15 residues. The CDR3 DNA sequence: TGTGCCAGCAGTGAAGGGTACAGGGGAATTTATGGCTACACCTTC. Residues: CASSEGYRGIYGYTF. Complete variable domain (other parts from reference TRBV2 and TRBJ1-2): EPEVTQTPSHQVTQMGQEVILRCVPISNHLYFYWYRQILGQKVEFLVSFYNNEISEKSEIFDDQFSVERPDGSNFTLKIRSTKLEDSAMYFCASSEGYRGIYGYTFGSGTRLTVV.

This chain joins TRBV5-6 and TRBJ2-1; D may be TRBD2 (5 bases). CDR3 length: 14 amino acids. Germline assignment: CDR1 SGHDT and CDR2 YYEEEE. Trimming left V 4 bases short and J 4 bases short, with 12 bases between. CDR3 residues: CASSHPPGYNEQFF. DNA of the CDR3: TGTGCCAGCAGCCATCCGCCGGGGTACAATGAGCAGTTCTTC.

The chain joins TRBV5-4 to TRBJ1-2; 7 bases align to TRBD1. V lost 4 bases and J lost 7; bases outside the gene matches: 10. The CDR3 runs 14 residues. Germline loops: CDR1 SGHNT, CDR2 YYREEE (reference sequence). The DNA for the CDR3 is TGTGCCAGCAGCACTTTATCAAACAGGGGTGGCTACACCTTC. It encodes CASSTLSNRGGYTF.

This clone was observed a few times. V and J are TRBV7-2 and TRBJ2-1, with 11 bases fitting TRBD2. This CDR3 contains 15 residues. V was clipped by 5 bases and J by 4 bases; unmatched bases: 4. Germline V gives CDR1 SGHTA, CDR2 FQGNSA. Here the CDR3 reads CASSQGLAVYNEQFF. The CDR3 nucleotides read TGTGCCAGCAGCCAGGGACTAGCGGTTTACAATGAGCAGTTCTTC.

This rearrangement joins TRBV29-1 to TRBJ2-7, with TRBD2 as a possible D gene (6 bases). V lost 7 bases, J lost 4 bases, and 17 bases lay in between. Germline CDR1 SQVTM, CDR2 ANQGSEA. The CDR3 has 13 amino acids. DNA of the CDR3: TGCAGCGCCGTCAGGGCGGGATCTTACGAGCAGTACTTC. Its translation is CSAVRAGSYEQYF.

The chain recombines TRBV11-2 with TRBJ2-6; D is possibly TRBD1 (5 bases). In germline, CDR1 is SGHAT, CDR2 FQNNGV. The CDR3 covers 15 residues. Trimming cost V 4 bases and J 0 bases, with 7 bases left between them. CDR3 bases: TGTGCCAGCAGCTCACAGGTCTCTGGGGCCAACGTCCTGACTTTC. Amino acids: CASSSQVSGANVLTF.

The chain joins TRBV7-9 to TRBJ1-2; the D gene is possibly TRBD1 (6 bases). The CDR3 length is 14 residues. Trimming left V 5 bases short and J 3 bases short, with 13 bases between. Germline lookup yields CDR1 SEHNR and CDR2 FQNEAQ (reference sequence). Written as DNA, the CDR3 is TGTGCCAGCAGCGCCCAGGGGTTGTACTATGGCTACACCTTC. It is translated as CASSAQGLYYGYTF.